The clone carrying this T cell receptor (beta chain) showed up just once. This record comes from a study of blood T cell repertoires in COVID-19. Data came from immunoSEQ multiplex PCR; TCRdb stores just in-frame clones and leaves some out. The table shows 250,000 or so clones, with about 90% occurring only once. This CDR3 region has 15 residues. CDR1 LGHDT and CDR2 YNNKEL come from the germline V gene (reference sequence). V was cut by 1 base and J by 2 bases, with 10 bases left in between. Which cohort a participant joined came from the clinical history participants gave. Sequenced: PBMCs or T cells enriched from blood (not recorded which). The chain uses TRBV3-1 (or the pseudogene TRBV3-2) and TRBJ2-3, with D possibly being TRBD2 (6 bases). The clonotype comes from a woman aged 40 to 50 who had been exposed to COVID-19. The CDR3 DNA reads as TGTGCCAGCAGCCAAGGAGGCGGGATCACAGATACGCAGTATTTT. Its translation: CASSQGGGITDTQYF.